This paragraph covers one T cell receptor beta chain sequence. Its antigen is still unknown. Synthesis of TCR cDNA relied on 5'RACE template switching, which attached a universal primer site and UMIs. TCRdb reprocessed the 5' RACE reads via MiXCR and lists one record per CDR3 protein. The sample holds 450,000 to 550,000 distinct CDR3 sequences, 20% to 25% seen once. This record belongs to a study of T cells after yellow fever vaccination. About the research overall: SMART-Seq v4 Ultra Low Input handled preparation of low-cell-number fractions. Study conclusions and caveats: Detected again after the booster were most primary-vaccination clones, at 95% to 96% CD4 and nearly 90% CD8.

The CDR3 contains 15 residues. V shed 4 bases and J shed 5 bases, with 21 bases lying between them. From germline, CDR1 is GTSNPN and CDR2 SVGIG (reference sequence). The sequence was collected from a man in his late teens or twenties who received the YFV17D yellow fever vaccine. The input for sequencing was PBMCs, taken approximately 20 days after the first yellow fever vaccination. The V call is TRBV30, the J call TRBJ2-7; perhaps TRBD2 as D (5 bases). The CDR3 region has the DNA TGTGCCTGGACTCAATTCCCCCGGGATTTGGACGAGCAGTACTTC. Translated: CAWTQFPRDLDEQYF.